This TCR beta chain was profiled in a study of blood T cell repertoires in COVID-19. Overall study context: The United States, Italy and Spain were the sources of the acute and convalescent COVID-19 samples. PBMCs, B-cell-depleted T cells, or T cells were the source of the cDNA or gDNA that made up the material.

This clone was observed a handful of times. Original data processing: Reference gene primers were amplified, and this amplification served to estimate nucleated cell counts. Measured with immunoSEQ multiplex PCR; TCRdb has only the in-frame clones, and not every one. V and J calls and clone size are as listed in that table; D and trimming were resolved from the DNA. The sample holds roughly 500,000 clones; approximately 83% are singletons and the top ten take under 4%. Germline-derived CDR1 and CDR2 are SNHLY and FYNNEI. There are 15 residues in the CDR3. V lost 6 bases, J lost 5 bases, and 7 bases stayed unmatched.

The chain carries TRBV2 and TRBJ2-1; 10 bases are a match to TRBD2. Input material: peripheral blood. The receptor was isolated from a human donor in a cohort sampled during active COVID-19. CDR3 nucleotides: TGTGCCAGCAGACCGACTAGCGGGTTCAACAATGAGCAGTTCTTC. This gives the protein CASRPTSGFNNEQFF. Variable domain in full (rest from reference TRBV2 and TRBJ2-1): EPEVTQTPSHQVTQMGQEVILRCVPISNHLYFYWYRQILGQKVEFLVSFYNNEISEKSEIFDDQFSVERPDGSNFTLKIRSTKLEDSAMYFCASRPTSGFNNEQFFGPGTRLTVL.